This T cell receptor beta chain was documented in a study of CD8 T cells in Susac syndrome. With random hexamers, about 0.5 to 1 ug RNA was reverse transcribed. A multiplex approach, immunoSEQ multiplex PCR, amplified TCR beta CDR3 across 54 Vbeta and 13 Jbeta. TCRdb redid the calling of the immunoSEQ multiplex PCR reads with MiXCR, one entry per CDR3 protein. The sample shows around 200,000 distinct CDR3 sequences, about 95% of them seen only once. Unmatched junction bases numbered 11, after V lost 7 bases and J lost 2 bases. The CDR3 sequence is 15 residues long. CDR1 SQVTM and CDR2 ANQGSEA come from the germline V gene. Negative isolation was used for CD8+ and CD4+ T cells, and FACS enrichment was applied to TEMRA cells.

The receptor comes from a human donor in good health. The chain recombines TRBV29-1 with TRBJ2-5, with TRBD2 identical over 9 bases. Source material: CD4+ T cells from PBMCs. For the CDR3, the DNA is TGCAGCGCCCACCCGGGACTAGCTGAACAAGAGACCCAGTACTTC. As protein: CSAHPGLAEQETQYF.